This passage covers 8 T cell receptor beta chains from one sample sequenced in a study of T cell responses to AZD1222 COVID-19 vaccine (dated by TCRdb to the early 2020s). Taken with the paper, the label for time point translates to: baseline before first vaccination. Receptor amplification or capture employed the immunoSEQ multiplex PCR assay. TCRdb provides this immuneACCESS table in a form limited to in-frame rearrangements. Some clones are lacking; in checked studies, under half of them reflect an unresolved V gene, and why the rest are absent is not known. In all, the sample holds roughly 120,000 clones, and 85% to 95% of those were seen once. Over 6.5% of the sample goes to the ten largest clones. The starting material was peripheral blood, obtained on day 0 of AZD1222 vaccination. Source of these receptors: an adult in good health.

The V gene is TRBV25-1, the J gene TRBJ2-7, with D uncertain. The length of the CDR3 is 12 residues. Trimming removed 8 bases from V and 3 bases from J, with 11 bases in between. Germline lookup yields CDR1 MGHDK and CDR2 SYGVNS. The CDR3 protein is CASSLDLYEQYF. The CDR3, as DNA: TGTGCCAGCTCTTTGGACCTCTACGAGCAGTACTTC.

V usage is TRBV9 and J usage is TRBJ1-1; D is perhaps TRBD1 (5 bases). From germline, CDR1 is SGDLS and CDR2 YYNGEE. The ends were cut back, 8 bases at V and 1 base at J, with 15 bases in the middle. There are 14 residues in the CDR3. CDR3 residues: CASSSQGRNTEAFF. CDR3 nucleotides: TGTGCCAGTTCCTCTCAGGGAAGGAACACTGAAGCTTTCTTT. Based on the CDR3 plus reference TRBV9 and TRBJ1-1, the full variable domain is DSGVTQTPKHLITATGQRVTLRCSPRSGDLSVYWYQQSLDQGLQFLIQYYNGEERAKGNILERFSAQQFPDLHSELNLSSLELGDSALYFCASSSQGRNTEAFFGQGTRLTVV.

The chain employs TRBV7-6 and TRBJ1-1, with no clear D. V dropped 6 bases and J dropped 1 base, with 12 bases sitting between them. The V gene's germline CDR1 is SGHVS and CDR2 FNYEAQ. This CDR3 contains 14 residues. The CDR3: CASSPDNRNTEAFF. DNA of the CDR3: TGTGCCAGCAGTCCCGACAACCGGAACACTGAAGCTTTCTTT.

The genes are TRBV7-2 and TRBJ1-2, with a weak D call TRBD1 (6 bases). The germline gives CDR1 SGHTA, CDR2 FQGNSA. CDR3 length: 14 amino acids. Trimming removed 1 base at V and 4 bases at J, with 10 bases between. CDR3 bases: TGTGCCAGCAGCTTAGTGAGGGGGGGCTATGGCTACACCTTC. It yields the protein CASSLVRGGYGYTF.

The chain links TRBV10-3 to TRBJ1-2, with a tentative D call TRBD1 (5 bases). Trimming cost V 5 bases and J 3 bases, with 10 bases left between them. CDR3 length: 13 amino acids. Germline V lookup: CDR1 ENHRY, CDR2 SYGVKD. CDR3 region: CAISLGDDYGYTF. CDR3 sequence (DNA): TGTGCCATCAGTCTTGGGGACGACTATGGCTACACCTTC.

V gene TRBV11-3 combines with J gene TRBJ2-1, with 8 bases fitting TRBD2. Germline values: CDR1 SGHNT, CDR2 YENEEA. The V gene end was trimmed by 5 bases and the J gene end by 0 bases; junction bases not matched to a gene: 3. The CDR3 has 15 residues. Here the CDR3 reads CASSERGSSYNEQFF. The CDR3 coding sequence is TGTGCCAGCAGCGAGCGGGGGAGCTCCTACAATGAGCAGTTCTTC.

The V and J genes are TRBV6-5 and TRBJ1-4; TRBD1 agrees at 9 bases. V was pared by 8 bases and J by 4 bases, with 8 bases of the junction left unmatched. Germline loops: CDR1 MNHEY, CDR2 SVGAGI. The CDR3 length is 15 residues. The CDR3 DNA reads TGTGCCAGCCAAACAGGGGGCAGGGGTAATGAAAAACTGTTTTTT. Its protein product is CASQTGGRGNEKLFF.

This rearrangement joins TRBV12-3 or TRBV12-4 to TRBJ2-2; no definite D call. The CDR3 extends over 12 amino acids. The ends were cut back, 7 bases at V and 7 bases at J, with 10 bases in the middle. In DNA, the CDR3 is TGTGCCAGCACCCTTTATGGCGGGGAGCTGTTTTTT. It is translated as CASTLYGGELFF.